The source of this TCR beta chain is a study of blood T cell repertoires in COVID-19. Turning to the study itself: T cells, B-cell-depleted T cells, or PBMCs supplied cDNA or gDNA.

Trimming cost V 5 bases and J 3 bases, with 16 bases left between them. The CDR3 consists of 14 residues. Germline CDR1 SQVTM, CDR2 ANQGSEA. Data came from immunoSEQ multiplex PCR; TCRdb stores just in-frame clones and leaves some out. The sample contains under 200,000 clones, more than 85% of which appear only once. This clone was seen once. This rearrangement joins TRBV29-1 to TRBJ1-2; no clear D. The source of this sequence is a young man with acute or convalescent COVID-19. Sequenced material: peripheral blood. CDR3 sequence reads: CSVSRREADYGYTF. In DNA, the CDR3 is TGCAGCGTTTCTCGGAGGGAGGCAGACTATGGCTACACCTTC.